Below, 10 T cell receptor beta chains from the same sample are listed, as sequenced in a study of monozygotic twins with inflammatory bowel disease. TCRdb reprocessed the 5' RACE reads; each CDR3 protein has one entry and no DNA is given. The sample table sets out about 160,000 distinct CDR3 sequences. Material: blood. The receptors were gathered from a human donor with ulcerative colitis or Crohn's disease, or a healthy co-twin of an affected twin (not recorded which).

The chain carries TRBV10-3 and TRBJ2-1; TCRdb calls TRBD2, which cannot be checked without DNA. From germline, CDR1 is ENHRY and CDR2 SYGVKD. The CDR3 length is 14 residues. The CDR3 spells CAIHGTSGSYEQFF.

The gene calls are TRBV28 and TRBJ2-7; as DNA is missing, the TRBD1 call by TCRdb cannot be tested. The CDR3 is 14 amino acids. CDR1 and CDR2 from the germline V gene are MDHEN and SYDVKM. The CDR3: CASLGGIRAYEQYF.

The genes are TRBV24-1 and TRBJ2-4; the TCRdb D gene call, TRBD2, has no DNA to confirm it. This CDR3 spans 16 amino acids. Germline lookup yields CDR1 KGHDR and CDR2 SFDVKD. CDR3 sequence reads: CATSDGRDTSKNIQYF.

The rearrangement uses TRBV9 and TRBJ2-1; there is no DNA to check the TCRdb D call of TRBD2. CDR3 size: 16 residues. CDR1 and CDR2 from the germline V gene are SGDLS and YYNGEE. This CDR3 reads CASSTAGVLSYNEQFF.

The V and J genes are TRBV20-1 and TRBJ2-7; TCRdb gives TRBD1 as the D gene, but with no DNA this cannot be confirmed. Germline V gene lookup returns CDR1 DFQATT and CDR2 SNEGSKA (reference sequence). The CDR3 is 13 residues long. CDR3 amino acids: CSARGRGGREQYF.

The rearrangement uses TRBV18 and TRBJ1-3. The V gene's germline CDR1 is KGHSH and CDR2 LQKENI. This CDR3 has 19 amino acids. CDR3 amino acids: CASSPLAATAVGSGNTIYF.

This chain links TRBV19 with TRBJ1-6. Germline CDR1 and CDR2: LNHDA and SQIVND (reference sequence). The CDR3 extends over 16 amino acids. The CDR3 loop is CASSTNFASKGSPLHF.

The rearrangement joins TRBV5-1 to TRBJ2-7; TCRdb picks TRBD1, but there is no DNA to check that call. Germline V gene lookup returns CDR1 SGHRS and CDR2 YFSETQ. CDR3 length: 16 residues. This CDR3 reads CASSPGTGGASNEQYF.

The rearrangement uses TRBV6-1 and TRBJ2-2; TCRdb's assignment of TRBD2 cannot be checked, as there is no DNA. Germline lookup yields CDR1 MNHNS and CDR2 SASEGT. The CDR3 sequence is 16 residues long. This chain's CDR3 is CASSRRGEVYSGELFF.

The chain uses TRBV5-1 and TRBJ2-1. The CDR3 length is 14 residues. From germline, CDR1 is SGHRS and CDR2 YFSETQ. CDR3 sequence: CASSWGGSDNEQFF.